The rows below give T cell receptor beta chains drawn from one sample of a study of T cells in Graves' hyperthyroidism and ophthalmopathy. TCRdb re-derived calls from the multiplex PCR reads in MiXCR, one entry per CDR3 protein. Seen here are under 350,000 distinct CDR3 sequences, around a fifth observed once, and the top ten hold over 45%. Sequencing was performed on blood. These receptors originate from a woman in her forties or fifties with Graves' hyperthyroidism. The CDR3 runs from the conserved cysteine through the conserved F or W. Fields, in order: J gene, D gene, clone size, V gene, CDR3 DNA, CDR3 protein. The D gene is left open where the match is weak. Not every row has a clone size; where given, it reads once, few, many or a size class.

TRBJ2-7	TRBD1	NA	TRBV2	TGTGCCAGCAGGGGGACAGGGGTAGGCGAGCAGTACTTC	CASRGTGVGEQYF
TRBJ2-2	TRBD1	NA	TRBV2	TGTGCCAGCAGGATTACAGGGGAAAACACCGGGGAGCTGTTTTTT	CASRITGENTGELFF
TRBJ2-7	TRBD1	many	TRBV7-8	TGTGCCAGCAGACCCGACAGGGCTGGGTACGAGCAGTACTTC	CASRPDRAGYEQYF
TRBJ2-3	TRBD1	NA	TRBV7-9	TGTGCTAGCAGCATCGGGACAGGGCCAACGCAGTATTTT	CASSIGTGPTQYF
TRBJ1-2	NA	NA	TRBV3-1	TGTGCCAGCAGCCAAGGGGACACGAACTATGGCTACACCTTC	CASSQGDTNYGYTF
TRBJ2-1	TRBD1	many	TRBV12-3/TRBV12-4	TGTGCCAGCAGTTTAAAAGAGGGGGCCCCCGATGAGCAGTTCTTC	CASSLKEGAPDEQFF
TRBJ1-6	TRBD1	many	TRBV7-9	TGTGCCAGCAGTAAAGGGGGACAGGGTGGATCACCCCTCCACTTT	CASSKGGQGGSPLHF
TRBJ2-7	NA	many	TRBV6-2/TRBV6-3	TGTGCCAGCAGGGACCGGGGCAGGGGTCTCTACGAGCAGTACTTC	CASRDRGRGLYEQYF
TRBJ1-1	NA	many	TRBV30	TGTGCCTGGAGTGCAAGGGGCCAGAACACTGAAGCTTTCTTT	CAWSARGQNTEAFF
TRBJ1-2	NA	many	TRBV30	TGTGCCTGGATCCGGACCTATGGCTACACCTTC	CAWIRTYGYTF
TRBJ2-1	NA	NA	TRBV6-6	TGTGCCAGCAGTTACTCCGCCAGATTGGGGCAGTTCTTC	CASSYSARLGQFF
TRBJ1-4	NA	few	TRBV3-1	TGTGCCAGCAGCTTTCTTGTCAGCGGTGAAAAACTGTTTTTT	CASSFLVSGEKLFF
TRBJ1-1	NA	many	TRBV3-1	TGTGCCAGCAGCCAGGGATTTAACACTGAAGCTTTCTTT	CASSQGFNTEAFF
TRBJ2-1	TRBD2	many	TRBV5-1	TGCGCCAGCAGCCCGTTAGCGGGAGACACCTACAATGAGCAGTTCTTC	CASSPLAGDTYNEQFF
TRBJ1-2	NA	few	TRBV11-2	TGTGCCAGCAGCCTTACGAACTATGGCTACACCTTC	CASSLTNYGYTF
TRBJ2-1	TRBD2	NA	TRBV12-3/TRBV12-4	TGTGCCAGCAGTCTCCGTGGGCTAGCGGGAGCTACTAGCTCCTACAATGAGCAGTTCTTC	CASSLRGLAGATSSYNEQFF